Here is one T cell receptor beta chain with its context. Included in the TCR beta cDNA libraries were unique molecular identifiers. One entry per CDR3 protein, called by TCRdb with MiXCR from the PCR reads. The sample carries approximately 570,000 distinct CDR3 sequences, roughly 47% recorded once. These data are taken from a study of post-analysis software for immune sequencing data. The TCR was taken from a girl between 5 and 17 years old with multiple sclerosis. The specimen was blood.

DNA of the CDR3: TGTGCCAGCAGCACGTCGACTAGCGGGGCTAGCACAGATACGCAGTATTTT. Encoded protein: CASSTSTSGASTDTQYF. The V call is TRBV21-1, the J call TRBJ2-3; TRBD2, the table's D call, was not compared with the DNA. TRBV21-1 is a pseudogene locus. The CDR3 consists of 17 residues.